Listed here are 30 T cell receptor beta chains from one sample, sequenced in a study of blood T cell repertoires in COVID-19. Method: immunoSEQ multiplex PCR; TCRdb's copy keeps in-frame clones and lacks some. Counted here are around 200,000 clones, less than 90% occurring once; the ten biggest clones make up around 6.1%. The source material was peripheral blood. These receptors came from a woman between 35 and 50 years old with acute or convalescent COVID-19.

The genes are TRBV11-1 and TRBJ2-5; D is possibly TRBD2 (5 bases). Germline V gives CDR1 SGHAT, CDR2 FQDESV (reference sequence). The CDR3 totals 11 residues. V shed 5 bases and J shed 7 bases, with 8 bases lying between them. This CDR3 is CASSGLGTQYF. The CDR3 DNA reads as TGTGCCAGCAGCGGACTGGGGACCCAGTACTTC. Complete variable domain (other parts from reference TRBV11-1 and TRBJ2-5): EAEVAQSPRYKITEKSQAVAFWCDPISGHATLYWYRQILGQGPELLVQFQDESVVDDSQLPKDRFSAERLKGVDSTLKIQPAELGDSAMYLCASSGLGTQYFGPGTRLLVL.

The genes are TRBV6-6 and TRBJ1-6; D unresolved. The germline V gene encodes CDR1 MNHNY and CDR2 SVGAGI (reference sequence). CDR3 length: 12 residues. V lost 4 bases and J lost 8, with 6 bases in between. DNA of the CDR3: TGTGCCAGCAGTTTCGGGGATTCACCCCTCCACTTT. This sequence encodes CASSFGDSPLHF.

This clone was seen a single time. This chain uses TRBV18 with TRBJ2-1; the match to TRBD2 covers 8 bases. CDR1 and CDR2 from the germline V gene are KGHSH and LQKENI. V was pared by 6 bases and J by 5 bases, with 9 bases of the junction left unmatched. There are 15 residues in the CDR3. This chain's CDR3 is CASSPILADHNEQFF. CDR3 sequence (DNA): TGTGCCAGCTCCCCGATACTAGCGGACCACAATGAGCAGTTCTTC.

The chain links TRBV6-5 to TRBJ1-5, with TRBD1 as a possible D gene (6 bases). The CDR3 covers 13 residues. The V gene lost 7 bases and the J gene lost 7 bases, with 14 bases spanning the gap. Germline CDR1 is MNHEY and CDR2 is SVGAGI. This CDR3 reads CASKEQGFQPQHF. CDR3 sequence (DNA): TGTGCCAGCAAAGAACAGGGTTTCCAGCCCCAGCATTTT.

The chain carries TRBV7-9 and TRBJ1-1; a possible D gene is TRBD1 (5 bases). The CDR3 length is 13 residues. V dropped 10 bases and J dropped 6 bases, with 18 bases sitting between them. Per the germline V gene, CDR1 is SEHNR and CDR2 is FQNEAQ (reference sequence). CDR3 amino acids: CAISRAPGAEAFF. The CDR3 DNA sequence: TGTGCCATCTCGCGGGCCCCGGGGGCTGAAGCTTTCTTT.

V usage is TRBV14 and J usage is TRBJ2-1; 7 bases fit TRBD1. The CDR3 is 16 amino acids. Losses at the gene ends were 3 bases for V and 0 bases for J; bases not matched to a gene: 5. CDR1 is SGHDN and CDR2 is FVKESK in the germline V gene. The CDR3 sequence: CASSHERTGSYNEQFF. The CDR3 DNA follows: TGTGCCAGCAGCCACGAAAGGACAGGCTCCTACAATGAGCAGTTCTTC.

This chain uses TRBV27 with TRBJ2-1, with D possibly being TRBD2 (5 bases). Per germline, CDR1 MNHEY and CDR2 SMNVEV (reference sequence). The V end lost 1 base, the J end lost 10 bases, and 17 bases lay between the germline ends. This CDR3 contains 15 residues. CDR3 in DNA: TGTGCCAGCAGTTTATGGGCCCAGCAAGGAGGCGAGCAGTTCTTC. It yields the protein CASSLWAQQGGEQFF.

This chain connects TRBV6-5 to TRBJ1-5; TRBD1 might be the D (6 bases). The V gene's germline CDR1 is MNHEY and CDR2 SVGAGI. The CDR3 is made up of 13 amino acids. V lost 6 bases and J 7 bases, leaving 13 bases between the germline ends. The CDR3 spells CASSQTGRQPQHF. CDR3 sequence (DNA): TGTGCCAGCAGCCAGACAGGTAGGCAGCCCCAGCATTTT.

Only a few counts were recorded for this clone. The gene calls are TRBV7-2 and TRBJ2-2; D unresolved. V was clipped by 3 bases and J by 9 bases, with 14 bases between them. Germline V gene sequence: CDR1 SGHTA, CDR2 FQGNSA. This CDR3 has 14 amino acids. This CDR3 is CASSFVGLTRELFF. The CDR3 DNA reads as TGTGCCAGCAGCTTCGTGGGCCTTACACGGGAGCTGTTTTTT.

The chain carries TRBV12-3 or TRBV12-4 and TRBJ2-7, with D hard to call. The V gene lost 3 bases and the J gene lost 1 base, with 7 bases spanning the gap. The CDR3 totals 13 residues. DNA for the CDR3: TGTGCCAGCAGTTTTCTACAGTCCTACGAGCAGTACTTC. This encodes CASSFLQSYEQYF.

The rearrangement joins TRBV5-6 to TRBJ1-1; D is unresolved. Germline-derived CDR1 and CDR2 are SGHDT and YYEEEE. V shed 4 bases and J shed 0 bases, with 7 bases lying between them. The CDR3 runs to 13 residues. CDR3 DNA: TGTGCCAGCAGCAGGACTGTGAACACTGAAGCTTTCTTT. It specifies CASSRTVNTEAFF.

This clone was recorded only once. The CDR3 reads CASRTIGTGHYGYTF. The DNA for the CDR3 is TGTGCCAGCCGAACCATTGGGACAGGGCACTATGGCTACACCTTC. The rearrangement uses TRBV27 and TRBJ1-2; 9 bases agree with TRBD1. Unmatched junction bases numbered 10, after V lost 8 bases and J lost 3 bases. CDR1 and CDR2 from the germline V gene are MNHEY and SMNVEV (reference sequence). This CDR3 spans 15 amino acids.

Here the CDR3 reads CSASRPRGYNEQFF. CDR3 sequence (DNA): TGCAGTGCTAGTAGGCCTAGAGGATACAATGAGCAGTTCTTC. V is TRBV20-1 and J is TRBJ2-1, with D hard to call. CDR1 and CDR2 (germline): DFQATT, SNEGSKA (reference sequence). CDR3 size: 14 residues. Between the trimmed V and J ends, which lost 3 bases and 4 bases, there was a span of 13 bases.

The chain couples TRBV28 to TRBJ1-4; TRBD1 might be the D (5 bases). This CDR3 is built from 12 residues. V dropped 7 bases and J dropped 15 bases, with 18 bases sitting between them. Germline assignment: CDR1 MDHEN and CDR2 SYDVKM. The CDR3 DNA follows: TGTGCCAGCACGAGCCTGGGGGGAGGGATGTTTTTT. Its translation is CASTSLGGGMFF.

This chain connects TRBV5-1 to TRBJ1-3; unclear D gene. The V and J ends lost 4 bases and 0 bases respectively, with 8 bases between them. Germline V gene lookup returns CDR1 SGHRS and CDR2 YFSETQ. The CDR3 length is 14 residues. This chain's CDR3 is CASSLASSGNTIYF. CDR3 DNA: TGCGCCAGCAGCCTGGCGAGCTCTGGAAACACCATATATTTT.

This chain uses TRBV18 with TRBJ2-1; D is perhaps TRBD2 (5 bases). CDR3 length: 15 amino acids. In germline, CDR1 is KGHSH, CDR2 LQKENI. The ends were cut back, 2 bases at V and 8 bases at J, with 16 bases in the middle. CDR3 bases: TGTGCCAGCTCACCAATTGGCAGCACTAGGGATGAGCAGTTCTTC. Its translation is CASSPIGSTRDEQFF.

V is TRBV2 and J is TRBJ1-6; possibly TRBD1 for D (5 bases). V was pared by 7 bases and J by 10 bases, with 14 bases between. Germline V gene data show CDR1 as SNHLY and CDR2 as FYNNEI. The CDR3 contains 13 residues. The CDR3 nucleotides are TGTGCCAGCACCTCAGGGAAGCAGTCACCCCTCCACTTT. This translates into CASTSGKQSPLHF.

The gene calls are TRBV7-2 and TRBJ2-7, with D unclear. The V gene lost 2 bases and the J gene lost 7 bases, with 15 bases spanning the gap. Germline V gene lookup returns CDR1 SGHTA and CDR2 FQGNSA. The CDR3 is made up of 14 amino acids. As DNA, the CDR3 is TGTGCCAGCAGCTTACTATCCCCCTCCGGTGAGCAGTACTTC. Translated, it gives CASSLLSPSGEQYF.

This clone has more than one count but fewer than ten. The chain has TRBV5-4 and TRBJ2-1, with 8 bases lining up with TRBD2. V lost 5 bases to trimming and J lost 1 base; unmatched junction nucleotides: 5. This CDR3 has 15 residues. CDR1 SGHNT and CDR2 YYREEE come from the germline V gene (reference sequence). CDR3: CASSETSGSYNEQFF. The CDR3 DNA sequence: TGTGCCAGCAGTGAAACTAGCGGATCCTACAATGAGCAGTTCTTC. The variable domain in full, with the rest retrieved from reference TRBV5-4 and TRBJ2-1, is ETGVTQSPTHLIKTRGQQVTLRCSSQSGHNTVSWYQQALGQGPQFIFQYYREEENGRGNFPPRFSGLQFPNYSSELNVNALELDDSALYLCASSETSGSYNEQFFGPGTRLTVL.

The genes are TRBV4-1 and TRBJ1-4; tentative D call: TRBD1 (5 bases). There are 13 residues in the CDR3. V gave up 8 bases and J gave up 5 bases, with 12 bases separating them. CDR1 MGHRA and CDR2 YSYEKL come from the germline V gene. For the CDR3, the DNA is TGCGCCAGCCATGGGGGGGAGAATGAAAAACTGTTTTTT. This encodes CASHGGENEKLFF.

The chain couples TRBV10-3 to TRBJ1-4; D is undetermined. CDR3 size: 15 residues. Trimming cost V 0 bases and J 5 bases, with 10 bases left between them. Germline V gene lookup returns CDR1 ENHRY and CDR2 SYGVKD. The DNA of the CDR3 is TGTGCCATCAGTGAGTCGGGCAGGCGCAATGAAAAACTGTTTTTT. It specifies CAISESGRRNEKLFF.

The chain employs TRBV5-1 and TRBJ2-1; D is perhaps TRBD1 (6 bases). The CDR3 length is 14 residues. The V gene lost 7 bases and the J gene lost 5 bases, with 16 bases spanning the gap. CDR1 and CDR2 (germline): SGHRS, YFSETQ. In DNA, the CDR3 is TGCGCCAGCCGCTCTGGGACACCGGACAATGAGCAGTTCTTC. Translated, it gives CASRSGTPDNEQFF. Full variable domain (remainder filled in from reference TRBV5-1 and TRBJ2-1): KAGVTQTPRYLIKTRGQQVTLSCSPISGHRSVSWYQQTPGQGLQFLFEYFSETQRNKGNFPGRFSGRQFSNSRSEMNVSTLELGDSALYLCASRSGTPDNEQFFGPGTRLTVL.

CDR3 amino acids: CAWSAPTGGVGYTGELFF. The CDR3 DNA sequence: TGTGCCTGGAGCGCCCCAACAGGGGGAGTGGGGTACACCGGGGAGCTGTTTTTT. The chain has TRBV30 and TRBJ2-2; 8 nucleotides align to TRBD1. CDR3 length equals 18 residues. Germline V gives CDR1 GTSNPN, CDR2 SVGIG (reference sequence). Germline trimming cut 3 bases from V and 3 bases from J; bases unmatched to any gene: 15. The full variable domain, completed using reference TRBV30 and TRBJ2-2, is SQTIHQWPATLVQPVGSPLSLECTVEGTSNPNLYWYRQAAGRGLQLLFYSVGIGQISSEVPQNLSASRPQDRQFILSSKKLLLSDSGFYLCAWSAPTGGVGYTGELFFGEGSRLTVL.

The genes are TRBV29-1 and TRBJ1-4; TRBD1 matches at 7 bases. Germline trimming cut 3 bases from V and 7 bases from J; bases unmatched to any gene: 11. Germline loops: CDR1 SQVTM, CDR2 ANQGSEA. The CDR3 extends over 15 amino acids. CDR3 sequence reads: CSVEVWTGLGEKLFF. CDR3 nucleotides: TGCAGCGTTGAGGTGTGGACAGGCCTGGGTGAAAAACTGTTTTTT.

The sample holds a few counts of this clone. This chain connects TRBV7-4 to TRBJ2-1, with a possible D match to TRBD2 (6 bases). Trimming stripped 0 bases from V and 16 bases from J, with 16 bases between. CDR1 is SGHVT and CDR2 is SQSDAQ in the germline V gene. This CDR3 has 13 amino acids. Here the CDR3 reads CASSLAGGGVRFF. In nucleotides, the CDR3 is TGTGCCAGCAGCTTAGCGGGTGGCGGGGTCCGATTCTTC. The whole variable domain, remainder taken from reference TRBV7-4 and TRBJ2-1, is GAGVSQSPRYKVAKRGRDVALRCDSISGHVTLYWYRQTLGQGSEVLTYSQSDAQRDKSGRPSGRFSAERPERSVSTLKIQRTEQGDSAVYLCASSLAGGGVRFFGPGTRLTVL.

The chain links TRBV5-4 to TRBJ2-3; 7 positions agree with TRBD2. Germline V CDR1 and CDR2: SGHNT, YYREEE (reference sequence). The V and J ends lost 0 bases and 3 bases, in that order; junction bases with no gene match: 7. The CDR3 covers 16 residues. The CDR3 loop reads CASSLGHGGGTDTQYF. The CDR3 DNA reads TGTGCCAGCAGCTTGGGGCATGGCGGGGGAACAGATACGCAGTATTTT. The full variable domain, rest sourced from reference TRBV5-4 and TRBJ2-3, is ETGVTQSPTHLIKTRGQQVTLRCSSQSGHNTVSWYQQALGQGPQFIFQYYREEENGRGNFPPRFSGLQFPNYSSELNVNALELDDSALYLCASSLGHGGGTDTQYFGPGTRLTVL.

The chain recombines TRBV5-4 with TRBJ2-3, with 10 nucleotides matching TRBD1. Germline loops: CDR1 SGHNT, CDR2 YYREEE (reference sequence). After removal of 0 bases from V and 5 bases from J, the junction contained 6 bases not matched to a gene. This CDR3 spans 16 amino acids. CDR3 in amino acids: CASSLGWRTGGDTQYF. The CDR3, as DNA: TGTGCCAGCAGCTTGGGATGGAGGACAGGGGGAGATACGCAGTATTTT. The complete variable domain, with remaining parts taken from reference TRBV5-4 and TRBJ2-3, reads ETGVTQSPTHLIKTRGQQVTLRCSSQSGHNTVSWYQQALGQGPQFIFQYYREEENGRGNFPPRFSGLQFPNYSSELNVNALELDDSALYLCASSLGWRTGGDTQYFGPGTRLTVL.

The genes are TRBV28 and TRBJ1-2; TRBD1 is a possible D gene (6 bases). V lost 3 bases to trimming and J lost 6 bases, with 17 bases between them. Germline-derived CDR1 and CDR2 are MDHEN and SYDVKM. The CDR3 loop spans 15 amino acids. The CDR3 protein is CASSFAPQGRNGYTF. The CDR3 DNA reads TGTGCCAGCAGTTTCGCCCCTCAGGGGCGGAATGGCTACACCTTC.

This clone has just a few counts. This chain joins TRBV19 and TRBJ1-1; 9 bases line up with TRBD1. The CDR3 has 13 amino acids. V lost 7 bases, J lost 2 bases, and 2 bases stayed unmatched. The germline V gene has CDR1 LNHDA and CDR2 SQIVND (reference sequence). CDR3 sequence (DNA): TGTGCCAGTACGGACAGGGGAAACACTGAAGCTTTCTTT. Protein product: CASTDRGNTEAFF.

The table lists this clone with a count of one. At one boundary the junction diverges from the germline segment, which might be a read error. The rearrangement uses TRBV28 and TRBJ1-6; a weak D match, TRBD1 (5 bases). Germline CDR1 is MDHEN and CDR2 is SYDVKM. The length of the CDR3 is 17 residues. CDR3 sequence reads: CAGSFYRRGSYNSPLHF. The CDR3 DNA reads TGTGCCGGCAGTTTTTACCGTCGGGGGTCCTATAATTCACCCCTCCACTTT.